The clone carrying this TCR beta chain was seen a few times. Sequenced by immunoSEQ multiplex PCR; TCRdb stores in-frame clones only, minus some. The data contain almost 30,000 clones, around nine tenths of them seen just once; the ten biggest clones take up around 47%. The data belong to a study of lymphopenia after photon versus proton radiotherapy. The junction had 6 bases not matched to a gene; V was cut back by 7 bases and J by 7 bases. CDR3 size: 11 residues. CDR1 is SQVTM and CDR2 is ANQGSEA in the germline V gene. The receptor comes from a woman aged 55-70 years with cholangiocarcinoma. Some clones in this sample may be carry-over from other donors' samples. Sample: peripheral blood, taken from a patient treated with proton-based radiotherapy. This rearrangement joins TRBV29-1 to TRBJ2-7; 8 positions agree with TRBD1. CDR3 DNA: TGCAGCGCCGGACAGGGTTGGGAGCAGTACTTC. Amino acids: CSAGQGWEQYF.